This T cell receptor (beta chain) comes out of a study of technical replicates of blood from a handful of donors. CDR1 is MDHEN, CDR2 SYDVKM, per germline. The CDR3 totals 13 residues. Trimming took 2 bases from V and 8 from J; bases not matched to a gene: 5. Clones were sequenced by immunoSEQ multiplex PCR, and TCRdb holds only the in-frame ones, with some missing. Found here are 79,000 or so clones, about nine tenths of them singletons; the top ten hold about 0.4%. The V call is TRBV28, the J call TRBJ1-1; 7 nucleotides align to TRBD1. Source material: T cells isolated from PBMCs. This clonotype was obtained from a human donor in good health. The CDR3 protein is CASSLVRTGEAFF. CDR3 in DNA: TGTGCCAGCAGTTTAGTTAGGACAGGAGAAGCTTTCTTT.